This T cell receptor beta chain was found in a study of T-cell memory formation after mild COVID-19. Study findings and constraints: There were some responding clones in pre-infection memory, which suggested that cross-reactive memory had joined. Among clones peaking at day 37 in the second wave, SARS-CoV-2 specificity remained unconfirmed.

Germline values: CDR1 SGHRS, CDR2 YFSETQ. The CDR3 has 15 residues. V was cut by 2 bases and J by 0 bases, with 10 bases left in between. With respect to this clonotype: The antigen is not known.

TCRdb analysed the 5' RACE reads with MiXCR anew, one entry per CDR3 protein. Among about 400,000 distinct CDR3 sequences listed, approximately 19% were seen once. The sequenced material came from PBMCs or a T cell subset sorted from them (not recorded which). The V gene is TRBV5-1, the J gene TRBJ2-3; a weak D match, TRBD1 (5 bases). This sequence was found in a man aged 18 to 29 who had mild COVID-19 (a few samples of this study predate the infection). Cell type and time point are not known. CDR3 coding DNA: TGCGCCAGCAGCTTTCAGACAGAGAGCACAGATACGCAGTATTTT. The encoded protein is CASSFQTESTDTQYF.